This TCR beta chain was identified in a study of cytomegalovirus exposure and HLA in healthy donors. General observations from the study: From TCR beta sequences, most subjects' HLA-A and HLA-B alleles were reportedly predicted accurately.

Concerning this clone itself: Its specificity is not known.

13 Jbeta primers and 60 Vbeta primers were used for the PCR. The protocol was immunoSEQ multiplex PCR, while the TCRdb copy is restricted to in-frame clones and leaves out a portion. The sample has 150,000 to 200,000 clones, approximately 70% seen once; the top ten hold approximately 7.1%. Germline lookup yields CDR1 SGHAT and CDR2 FQNNGV. This CDR3 is 13 amino acids long. Sequences were obtained from PBMCs. The V gene is TRBV11-2, the J gene TRBJ2-5, with 7 bases that match TRBD2. Near its end, the DNA agrees better with TRBJ2-7, so the J call may be wrong. This clonotype was obtained from a middle-aged man in good health and CMV-seropositive. CDR3 nucleotides: TGTGCCAGCAGCCTTGGGGGGGGCTACGAGCAGTACTTC. Translating it yields CASSLGGGYEQYF.